The 8 T cell receptor beta chains below come from one sample, sequenced in a study of CXCR3-negative and CXCR3-positive naive CD8 T cells. In preparing the TRB cDNA libraries, 5' RACE with UMI labels was used. Using the 5' RACE reads, TCRdb records one entry per CDR3 protein without DNA. The listing records roughly 89,000 distinct CDR3 sequences. Sequencing was done on a sample of naive CXCR3- CD8+ T cells from blood. Subset denoted: CD45RO-CCR7+CD27+CD95- naive CD8+ T cells lacking CXCR3 (TNR3-). All receptors derive from a human donor in good health. Some clones in this sample may be carry-over from other donors' samples.

The rearrangement links TRBV29-1 to TRBJ2-7; TCRdb lists TRBD2, though no DNA is available to test this call. Germline-derived CDR1 and CDR2 are SQVTM and ANQGSEA. The CDR3 has 14 amino acids. The CDR3 here is CSVETRGGAYEQYF.

The chain couples TRBV18 to TRBJ2-2; TCRdb lists TRBD2, though no DNA is available to test this call. The CDR3 has 17 amino acids. Germline V gene lookup returns CDR1 KGHSH and CDR2 LQKENI. CDR3 residues: CASSSTSGRAGAGELFF.

The V call is TRBV5-5, the J call TRBJ2-2. CDR3 length: 12 amino acids. Germline V gene data show CDR1 as SGHKS and CDR2 as YYEKEE (reference sequence). The CDR3 protein is CASSQNTGELFF.

The V gene is TRBV20-1, the J gene TRBJ2-7. Germline V gene data show CDR1 as DFQATT and CDR2 as SNEGSKA (reference sequence). This CDR3 is 13 amino acids long. Here the CDR3 reads CSANDRSSYEQYF.

V is TRBV28 and J is TRBJ2-3; TCRdb's D call, TRBD2, is unchecked because there is no DNA. Looked up from germline, CDR1 is MDHEN and CDR2 is SYDVKM. The CDR3 has 17 amino acids. The CDR3 is CASSLLALAGVSDTQYF.

V is TRBV29-1 and J is TRBJ1-2; TCRdb's D call of TRBD1 is untestable without DNA. The CDR3 loop spans 13 amino acids. Germline assignment: CDR1 SQVTM and CDR2 ANQGSEA. The chain's CDR3 is CSVLTGGLYGYTF.

V is TRBV4-2 and J is TRBJ1-2. CDR3 length: 13 amino acids. Germline V gives CDR1 LGHNA, CDR2 YNFKEQ. The CDR3 region is CASSQGGEYGYTF.

The chain joins TRBV20-1 to TRBJ1-1; checking the TCRdb D call of TRBD1 is not possible without DNA. The CDR3 extends over 15 amino acids. The germline gives CDR1 DFQATT, CDR2 SNEGSKA (reference sequence). CDR3 in amino acids: CSARDMKGANTEAFF.